This TCR beta chain was retrieved from a study of control samples from healthy donors and cancer patients. TCRdb keeps only in-frame clones here, not all; method: immunoSEQ multiplex PCR. In the table there are 170,000 or so clones, approximately 94% of which are singletons. V lost 6 bases, J lost 2 bases, and 22 bases lay in between. This CDR3 region has 17 residues. Germline V gene sequence: CDR1 MNHEY, CDR2 SVGEGT. The chain employs TRBV6-2 or TRBV6-3 and TRBJ1-2; TRBD1 might be the D (6 bases). The clonotype was recovered from a woman between 18 and 29 years old in good health. Source material: blood. The CDR3 DNA sequence: TGTGCCAGCAGCAACGGGACATATGCCATATCAAACTATGGCTACACCTTC. Protein product: CASSNGTYAISNYGYTF.